This TCR beta chain was sequenced for a study of T cell responses to AZD1222 COVID-19 vaccine. Regarding the study as a whole: Females made up more of the donors, who were largely white British, and clonal diversity may have come out too low. No day 14 peak samples; only post-peak repertoires were characterized. Recipients of AZD1222 seropositive at baseline numbered only 5 or 6.

Regarding this clone: Its antigen is still unknown.

The data were produced by immunoSEQ multiplex PCR, yet TCRdb's version contains in-frame clones alone and is incomplete. The data contain tens of thousands of clones, around 93% of them singletons. V was cut by 4 bases and J by 2 bases, with 16 bases left in between. The CDR3 is 15 residues long. Germline V lookup: CDR1 SGHRS, CDR2 YFSETQ. This material consisted of peripheral blood, taken 28 days after the second AZD1222 dose. This TCR was sampled from an adult who received the AZD1222 COVID-19 vaccine. The V and J genes are TRBV5-1 and TRBJ2-7, with a tentative D call TRBD1 (6 bases). CDR3 protein: CASSPRDTTPYEQYF. For the CDR3, the DNA is TGCGCCAGCAGCCCCCGGGACACGACACCCTACGAGCAGTACTTC.